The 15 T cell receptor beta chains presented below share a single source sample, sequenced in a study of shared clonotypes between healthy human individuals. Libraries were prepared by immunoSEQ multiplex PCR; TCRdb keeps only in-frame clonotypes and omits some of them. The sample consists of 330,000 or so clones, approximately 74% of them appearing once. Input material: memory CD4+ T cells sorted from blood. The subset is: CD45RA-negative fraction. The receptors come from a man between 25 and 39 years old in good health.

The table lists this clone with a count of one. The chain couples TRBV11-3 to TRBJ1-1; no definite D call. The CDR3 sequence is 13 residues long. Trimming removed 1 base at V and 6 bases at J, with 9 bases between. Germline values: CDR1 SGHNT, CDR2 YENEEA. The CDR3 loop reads CASSLAGASEAFF. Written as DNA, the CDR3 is TGTGCCAGCAGCTTAGCGGGAGCCTCTGAAGCTTTCTTT.

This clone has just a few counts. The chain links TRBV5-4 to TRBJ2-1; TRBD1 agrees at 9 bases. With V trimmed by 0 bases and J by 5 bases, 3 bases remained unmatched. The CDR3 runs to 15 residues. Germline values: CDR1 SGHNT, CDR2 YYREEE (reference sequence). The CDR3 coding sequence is TGTGCCAGCAGCTTGGGACAGGGGGTCCACAATGAGCAGTTCTTC. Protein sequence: CASSLGQGVHNEQFF.

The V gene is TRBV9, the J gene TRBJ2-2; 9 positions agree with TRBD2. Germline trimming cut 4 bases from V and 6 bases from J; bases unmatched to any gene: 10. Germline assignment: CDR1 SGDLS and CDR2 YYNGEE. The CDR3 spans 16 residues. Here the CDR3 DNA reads TGTGCCAGCAGCTGGAGACTAGCGGAGAGGTCCGGGGAGCTGTTTTTT. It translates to CASSWRLAERSGELFF.

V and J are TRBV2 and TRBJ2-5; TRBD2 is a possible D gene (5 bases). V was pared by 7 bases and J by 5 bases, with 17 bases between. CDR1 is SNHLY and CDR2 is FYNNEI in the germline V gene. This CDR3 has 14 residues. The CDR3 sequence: CASTRLLEQETQYF. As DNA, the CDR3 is TGTGCCAGCACGCGGCTACTAGAACAGGAGACCCAGTACTTC.

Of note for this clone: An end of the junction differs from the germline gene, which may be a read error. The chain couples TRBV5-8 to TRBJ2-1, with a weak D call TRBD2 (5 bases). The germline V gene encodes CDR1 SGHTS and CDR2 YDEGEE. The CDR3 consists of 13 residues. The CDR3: CASNLRVRNEQFF. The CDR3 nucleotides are TGTGCCAGCAACTTGAGGGTGCGCAATGAGCAGTTCTTC.

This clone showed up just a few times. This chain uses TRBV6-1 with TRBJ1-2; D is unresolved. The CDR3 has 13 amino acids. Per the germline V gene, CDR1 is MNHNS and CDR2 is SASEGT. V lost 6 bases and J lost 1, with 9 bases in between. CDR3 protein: CASRIRINYGYTF. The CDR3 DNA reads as TGTGCCAGCAGAATACGGATTAACTATGGCTACACCTTC.

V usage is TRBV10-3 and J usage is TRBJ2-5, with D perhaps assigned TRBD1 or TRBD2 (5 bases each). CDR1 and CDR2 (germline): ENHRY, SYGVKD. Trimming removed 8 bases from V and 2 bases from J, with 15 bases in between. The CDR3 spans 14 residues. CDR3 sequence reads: CAIGRRGGQETQYF. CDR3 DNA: TGTGCCATCGGGCGTCGGGGCGGACAAGAGACCCAGTACTTC.

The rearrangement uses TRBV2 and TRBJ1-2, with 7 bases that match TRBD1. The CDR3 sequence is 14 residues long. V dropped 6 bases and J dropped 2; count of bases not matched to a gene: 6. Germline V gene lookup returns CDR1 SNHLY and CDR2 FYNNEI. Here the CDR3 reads CASRKTGTNYGYTF. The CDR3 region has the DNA TGTGCCAGCAGAAAGACAGGGACCAACTATGGCTACACCTTC.

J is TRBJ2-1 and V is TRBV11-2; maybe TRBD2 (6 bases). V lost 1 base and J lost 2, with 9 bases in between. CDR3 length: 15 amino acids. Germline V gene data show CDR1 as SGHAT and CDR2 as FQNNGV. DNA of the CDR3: TGTGCCAGCAGCTTAGGCCCGGGGGCCTACAATGAGCAGTTCTTC. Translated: CASSLGPGAYNEQFF.

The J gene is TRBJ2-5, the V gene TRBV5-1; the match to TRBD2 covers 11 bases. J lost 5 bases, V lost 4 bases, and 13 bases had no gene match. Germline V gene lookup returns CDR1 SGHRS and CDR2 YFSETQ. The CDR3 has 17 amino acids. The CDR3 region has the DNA TGCGCCAGCAGCCTAAGGGGGACTAGCGGCCCGCAGGAGACCCAGTACTTC. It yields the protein CASSLRGTSGPQETQYF. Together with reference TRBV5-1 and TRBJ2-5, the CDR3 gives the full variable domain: KAGVTQTPRYLIKTRGQQVTLSCSPISGHRSVSWYQQTPGQGLQFLFEYFSETQRNKGNFPGRFSGRQFSNSRSEMNVSTLELGDSALYLCASSLRGTSGPQETQYFGPGTRLLVL.

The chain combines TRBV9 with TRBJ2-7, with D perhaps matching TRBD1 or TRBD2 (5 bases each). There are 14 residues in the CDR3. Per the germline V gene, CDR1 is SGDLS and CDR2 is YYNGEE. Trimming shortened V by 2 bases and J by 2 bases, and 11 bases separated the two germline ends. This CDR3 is CASSVGGFTYEQYF. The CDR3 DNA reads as TGTGCCAGCAGCGTTGGGGGATTTACCTACGAGCAGTACTTC.

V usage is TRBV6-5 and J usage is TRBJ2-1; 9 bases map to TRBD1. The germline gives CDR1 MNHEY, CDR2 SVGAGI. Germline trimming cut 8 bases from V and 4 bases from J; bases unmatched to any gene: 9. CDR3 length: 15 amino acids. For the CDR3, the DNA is TGTGCCAGCCAGTCGACAGGGGGGCCGTACAATGAGCAGTTCTTC. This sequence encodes CASQSTGGPYNEQFF.

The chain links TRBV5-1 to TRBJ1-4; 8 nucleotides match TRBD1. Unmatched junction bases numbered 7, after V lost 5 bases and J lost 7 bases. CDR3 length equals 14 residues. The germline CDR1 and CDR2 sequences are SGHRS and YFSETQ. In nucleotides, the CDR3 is TGCGCCAGCAGAAACAGGGGGATGTCTGAAAAACTGTTTTTT. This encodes CASRNRGMSEKLFF.

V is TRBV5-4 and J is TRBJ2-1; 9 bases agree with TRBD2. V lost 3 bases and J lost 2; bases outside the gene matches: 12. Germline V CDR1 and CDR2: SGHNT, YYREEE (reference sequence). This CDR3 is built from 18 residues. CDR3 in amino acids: CASSSSWAGGPPYNEQFF. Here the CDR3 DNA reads TGTGCCAGCAGCTCCTCGTGGGCGGGAGGGCCTCCCTACAATGAGCAGTTCTTC.

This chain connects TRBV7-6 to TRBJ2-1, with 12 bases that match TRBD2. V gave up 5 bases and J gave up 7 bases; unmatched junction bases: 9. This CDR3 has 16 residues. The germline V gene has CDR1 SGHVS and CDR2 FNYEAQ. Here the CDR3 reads CASSNRLAGVGNEQFF. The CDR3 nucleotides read TGTGCCAGCAGCAACCGACTAGCGGGAGTAGGGAATGAGCAGTTCTTC.